These T cell receptor beta chains were read from a single sample in a study of shared clonotypes between healthy human individuals. Here immunoSEQ multiplex PCR was the method, and the copy in TCRdb shows in-frame clones only, minus some. This table has approximately 180,000 clones, approximately 95% appearing once. The sequencing sample was made of naive CD4+ T cells sorted from blood. Receptor source: a woman younger than 45 in good health. Each CDR3 is given with its conserved first and last residue. The D gene is left open where the match is weak. A row's size may be missing; if present it is once, few, many or a size class.

V,size,D,J,DNA,CDR3
TRBV5-8,NA,TRBD1,TRBJ2-1,TGTGCCAGCAGCTTAACCGGACAGGGTGGCAATGAGCAGTTCTTC,CASSLTGQGGNEQFF
TRBV5-1,NA,NA,TRBJ2-7,TGCGCCAGCAGCCCGGGGGACTACGAGCAGTACTTC,CASSPGDYEQYF
TRBV18,once,NA,TRBJ2-7,TGTGCCAGCTCACCAAGGAGTGCTCAGGGAACGTACGAGCAGTACTTC,CASSPRSAQGTYEQYF
TRBV5-6,NA,NA,TRBJ2-7,TGTGCCAGCAGCTTGGACCTCGCGGGACTGTTTACGTCCTACGAGCAGTACTTC,CASSLDLAGLFTSYEQYF
TRBV5-1,once,TRBD1,TRBJ1-5,TGCGCCAGCAGCTTTTCAGGGGGCGATCAGCCCCAGCATTTT,CASSFSGGDQPQHF
TRBV6-5,few,TRBD2,TRBJ2-7,TGTGCCAGTCTAGCGGGAGGGGGCTACGAGCAGTACTTC,CASLAGGGYEQYF
TRBV4-1,NA,TRBD2,TRBJ2-5,TGCGCCAGCAGCCACCAACCGGGACTAGCGGGATCTTGGGACTTGGAGACCCAGTACTTC,CASSHQPGLAGSWDLETQYF
TRBV21-1,once,NA,TRBJ1-2,TGTGCCAGCAGCAAAGAGGTAGGGACAGGGGGCAACGGCTACACCTTC,CASSKEVGTGGNGYTF
TRBV2,NA,TRBD1,TRBJ2-2,TGTGCCAGCAGTGATGGGACAGGGGTGCCCGGGGAGCTGTTTTTT,CASSDGTGVPGELFF
TRBV5-1,NA,NA,TRBJ2-1,TGCGCCAGCAGCCCCAGAGATCCCCGGGATGAGCAGTTCTTC,CASSPRDPRDEQFF
TRBV21-1,NA,NA,TRBJ2-7,TGTGCCAGCAGCCGGGGAGTACAGGGGGGACAAGGCGGGATAGGGGACGAGCAGTACTTC,CASSRGVQGGQGGIGDEQYF
TRBV7-7,NA,TRBD2,TRBJ2-1,TGTGCCAGCAGCCACCGGACTAGCCTTAGCTCCTACAATGAGCAGTTCTTC,CASSHRTSLSSYNEQFF
TRBV28,NA,TRBD1,TRBJ1-5,TGTGCCAGCAGTCGGACAGGGGGCTTCCTTCAGCCCCAGCATTTT,CASSRTGGFLQPQHF
TRBV19,NA,NA,TRBJ2-1,TGTGCCAGTAGTATAGATGAGGGACCCAATGAGCAGTTCTTC,CASSIDEGPNEQFF
TRBV11-3,NA,TRBD2,TRBJ2-5,TGTGCCAGCAGCTTAGGGGTTACGGGAGGTCACCAAGAGACCCAGTACTTC,CASSLGVTGGHQETQYF
TRBV28,NA,NA,TRBJ2-1,TGTGCCAGCAGTTGGCTACGGGAGCAGTTCTTC,CASSWLREQFF
TRBV29-1,NA,NA,TRBJ2-7,TGCAGCGTTGCTCAGGGGAGCTACGAGCAGTACTTC,CSVAQGSYEQYF
TRBV7-6,NA,TRBD1,TRBJ2-7,TGTGCCAGCAGCCCAACCCCGGGACAGGGACTGGACGAGCAGTACTTC,CASSPTPGQGLDEQYF
TRBV27,NA,NA,TRBJ1-4,TGTGCCAGCAGTTTATCGGAGGGGATTGGTGGAAAACTGTTTTTT,CASSLSEGIGGKLFF
TRBV28,NA,TRBD1,TRBJ1-1,TGTGCCAGCAGGTCTCGACAGGGTCGCGGGAACACTGAAGCTTTCTTT,CASRSRQGRGNTEAFF
TRBV7-6,NA,TRBD2,TRBJ2-1,TGTGCCAGCAGCCTAGCGGGAGGCACCTACAATGAGCAGTTCTTC,CASSLAGGTYNEQFF
TRBV15,NA,NA,TRBJ2-3,TGTGCCACCAGCAGAGTTGTGGTGAGGGGGGATACGCAGTATTTT,CATSRVVVRGDTQYF
TRBV7-2,NA,TRBD1,TRBJ1-2,TGTGCCAGCAGTACCGGGACAGGGAGCGGCTACACCTTC,CASSTGTGSGYTF
TRBV27,NA,TRBD1,TRBJ2-7,TGTGCCAGCAGTTTCCAAACAGGCCACAGGGGATTAGCCTACGAGCAGTACTTC,CASSFQTGHRGLAYEQYF
TRBV28,NA,TRBD1,TRBJ2-3,TGTGCCAGCAGTTTATCTGACAGGGCAGATACGCAGTATTTT,CASSLSDRADTQYF
TRBV28,NA,NA,TRBJ1-4,TGTGCCAGCAGTTACTCAGGGAATGAAAAACTGTTTTTT,CASSYSGNEKLFF
TRBV27,NA,NA,TRBJ1-5,TGTGCCAGCAGCTCTAAAGCAGGCCAAAATAGCAATCAGCCCCAGCATTTT,CASSSKAGQNSNQPQHF
TRBV19,NA,NA,TRBJ2-4,TGTGCCAGTAGCTTCCTTGGGAGCCACCTAGCCAAAAACATTCAGTACTTC,CASSFLGSHLAKNIQYF
TRBV5-1,NA,NA,TRBJ2-5,TGCGCCAGCAGCTTGGCCCCGGGGGCGCTAAGGGAGCAGTACTTC,CASSLAPGALREQYF
TRBV25-1,NA,NA,TRBJ1-1,TGTGCCAGCAGTAACCGGAACACTGAAGCTTTCTTT,CASSNRNTEAFF
TRBV19,few,NA,TRBJ1-5,TGTGCCAGTAGTATTGCCCGGGGCAATCAGCCCCAGCATTTT,CASSIARGNQPQHF
TRBV25-1,NA,NA,TRBJ1-2,TGTGCCAGCAGTGCTGGAAGGGCGGACAGCCTCCCCAGGGGTGGCTACACCTTC,CASSAGRADSLPRGGYTF
TRBV28,NA,TRBD1,TRBJ1-5,TGTGCCAGCAGTTTACAGGGGGCTATAACGCCCCAGCATTTT,CASSLQGAITPQHF
TRBV5-1,NA,TRBD2,TRBJ2-7,TGCGCCAGCAGCTTGGGGACAGCGGGGGACTACGAGCAGTACTTC,CASSLGTAGDYEQYF
TRBV28,NA,NA,TRBJ1-2,TGTGCCAGCAGTTTACAGGGGAAAACTAACTATGGCTACACCTTC,CASSLQGKTNYGYTF
TRBV6-6,NA,NA,TRBJ1-3,TGTGCCAGCAGTTACGAGGGCTCTGGAAACACCATATATTTT,CASSYEGSGNTIYF
TRBV28,NA,NA,TRBJ2-7,TGTGCCAGCAGTGAGCCGGGACTGGGGACCTACGAGCAGTACTTC,CASSEPGLGTYEQYF
TRBV14,few,NA,TRBJ1-2,TGTGCCAGCAGCCAAACAGGGTGGCGGTATGGCTACACCTTC,CASSQTGWRYGYTF
TRBV28,NA,TRBD2,TRBJ2-2,TGTGCCAGCAGTTTAGCGGGAGACTACACCGGGGAGCTGTTTTTT,CASSLAGDYTGELFF
TRBV18,once,TRBD1,TRBJ2-7,TGTGCCAGCTCACCATGGGGACAGGACTACGAGCAGTACTTC,CASSPWGQDYEQYF
TRBV30,NA,TRBD1,TRBJ1-2,TGTGCCTGGAGAGGGACAGGCTATGGCTACACCTTC,CAWRGTGYGYTF
TRBV28,NA,NA,TRBJ2-5,TGTGCCAGCAGTTTGGCGCAGGGACATGAGACCCAGTACTTC,CASSLAQGHETQYF
TRBV6-6,NA,NA,TRBJ1-1,TGTGCCAGCAGAAGGGACGGGGCGAACACTGAAGCTTTCTTT,CASRRDGANTEAFF
TRBV20-1,NA,NA,TRBJ2-7,TGCAGCCCCCAGGCGGGGTTAGAGCAGTACTTC,CSPQAGLEQYF
TRBV5-4,NA,TRBD2,TRBJ2-3,TGTGCCAGCAGCCAAGGACTAGCAGAGAGCACAGATACGCAGTATTTT,CASSQGLAESTDTQYF
TRBV6-1,NA,TRBD1,TRBJ1-5,TGTGCCAGCAGTGAAATGGCAGGGGGCTATCAGCCCCAGCATTTT,CASSEMAGGYQPQHF
TRBV14,NA,NA,TRBJ1-3,TGTGCCAGCAGCCAAGATATCGTGTGGTCTCCCACTCGAAACACCATATATTTT,CASSQDIVWSPTRNTIYF
TRBV6-5,NA,NA,TRBJ2-2,TGTGCCAGCAGTTACCCAGGGATGACCGGGGAGCTGTTTTTT,CASSYPGMTGELFF
TRBV7-2,NA,NA,TRBJ2-7,TGTGCCAGCAGCTTAGATGGGCTAGAAGGCTACGAGCAGTACTTC,CASSLDGLEGYEQYF
TRBV29-1,NA,TRBD2,TRBJ2-5,TGCAGCGTTGGCCCGGGACTAGCGGAAATTAAAGAGACCCAGTACTTC,CSVGPGLAEIKETQYF
TRBV4-2,NA,NA,TRBJ1-1,TGTGCCAGCAGCCAAGATGCGGCTAAGAACACTGAAGCTTTCTTT,CASSQDAAKNTEAFF
TRBV20-1,NA,NA,TRBJ1-1,TGCAGTGCAAAGGGGACTGAAGCTTTCTTT,CSAKGTEAFF
TRBV19,NA,TRBD1,TRBJ1-5,TGTGCCAGTATTGGGGGACAGGGAGTGCCCGGGGGCAATCAGCCCCAGCATTTT,CASIGGQGVPGGNQPQHF
TRBV14,NA,TRBD2,TRBJ2-1,TGTGCCAGCAGCCAAACTAGCGCAGGCTCCTACAATGAGCAGTTCTTC,CASSQTSAGSYNEQFF
TRBV6-5,NA,TRBD1,TRBJ1-1,TGTGCCAGCAGTTACTGGGGGACAGGGAGGAACACTGAAGCTTTCTTT,CASSYWGTGRNTEAFF